What follows are 2 T cell receptor beta chains derived from one specimen sequenced in a study of PD-1 blockade in classical Hodgkin lymphoma (dated by TCRdb to 2019 to 2021). The time point tag for this specimen amounts to: newly diagnosed, previously untreated cHL patient sample. CD8+ T cells were purified from thawed PBMCs by magnetic negative selection with a Miltenyi CD8+ T cell isolation kit. Library prep was done by the immunoSEQ multiplex PCR assay. TCRdb re-hosts the immuneACCESS table, in-frame sequences only. Its copies lack some clones; in the studies checked, an unresolved V gene accounts for under half of them, and the cause for the rest is not known. The sample table lists about 15,000 clones, about 89% of them with a count of one. Approximately 6.2% of the sample rests with the top ten. The material sequenced was CD8+ T cells from blood. The receptors derive from a human donor with classical Hodgkin lymphoma.

This sequence joins TRBV21-1 and TRBJ2-7; the D call TRBD1 from the table was never checked on the DNA. TRBV21-1 is a pseudogene segment. The length of the CDR3 is 13 residues. The CDR3 spells CARAGTKVFEQYV. In DNA, the CDR3 is TGTGCCAGAGCCGGGACAAAAGTCTTCGAGCAGTACGTC.

The gene calls are TRBV10-1 and TRBJ2-1, with 9 bases identical to TRBD2. CDR1 is WNHNN and CDR2 is SYGVQD in the germline V gene (reference sequence). This CDR3 comprises 17 residues. V shed 4 bases, J shed 1 base, and the junction held 8 bases outside the gene matches. The CDR3 spells CASSGLADGPSYNEQFF. The CDR3 coding sequence is TGCGCCAGCAGTGGACTAGCGGACGGACCATCCTACAATGAGCAGTTCTTC.